The entry that follows covers one T cell receptor beta chain sequence. It lacks a known antigen. It has no much larger one-base neighbor in the sample; base qualities were not kept. These data belong to a study of identical twins (dated by TCRdb to 2016 to 2017). Concerning the study at large: TCR alpha and beta repertoires from monozygotic twins, unrelated adults of various ages and cord blood were deep-sequenced to test whether fetal clonotypes persist. To rule out contamination, replicate twin experiments were performed at different times with different library preparation protocols.

Every donor was a healthy Caucasian. Three unrelated non-twin adults were additionally sequenced: a male aged 18 to 29, a male aged 50 to 60 and a female aged 50 to 60. Using Miltenyi CD45RO+ enrichment and human naive T-cell isolation kits, memory (CD45RO+) and naive T cells were isolated from PBMC. Library creation used 5' RACE. Sequencing instrument: Illumina HiSeq 2000. Template switching added a universal primer binding site, and the final cDNA carried a unique molecular identifier that allowed TCR cDNA molecules to be counted accurately. Specific primers in the conserved constant-segment region were used to synthesize first-strand cDNA for TCR alpha and beta chains. To control for contamination, every cDNA library was double barcoded, receiving both a SMART-Mk sample barcode and Illumina barcodes. Two successive PCR steps introduced TruSeq adapter sequences along with Illumina sample barcodes. The Illumina HiSeq platform was used with custom primers to sequence TCR alpha and beta cDNA libraries. From the authors' description of their analysis: MiGEC was used to process raw reads and extract unique molecular identifiers, and MiXCR was used to find CDR3 positions. Recombination models were inferred per individual with the repgenHMM and IGoR tools using an EM algorithm. The tcR package in R was used for shared clonotype analysis, with sharing normalized by the product of cloneset sizes. To study raw recombination free of thymic and clonal selection effects, out-of-frame nonproductive sequences were analyzed. Using fastp trimming at Q25 and MiXCR clonotype assembly, TCRdb reanalyzed the public sequencing data and kept in-frame beta chains. Rows merge per CDR3 protein into single entries with the most common DNA and genes. The V and J calls reflect TCRdb's pipeline rather than the authors' work. For this sample there are around 370,000 distinct CDR3 sequences; approximately 9.1% appear just once. 7.5% to 9.5% of the sample is held by the ten biggest clonotypes.

Study-level results and caveats: In monozygotic twins, recombination models systematically underestimated out-of-frame TCR alpha sharing, but the models matched the sharing seen between unrelated individuals. Because the same donors could not be followed over many years, conclusions were based on cross-sectional statistical analysis. Abundant cord blood beta clonotypes carried fewer insertions; young adult naive repertoires showed a weaker similar trend, while memory repertoires showed none. Compared with coincidental sharing between unrelated individuals, out-of-frame TCR alpha sequences shared between twins showed an excess of sequences with low generation probability. The excess sharing between twins in beta out-of-frame sequences was weaker because fewer shared sequences reduced the signal-to-noise ratio. Zero-insertion analyses could be partly confounded by invariant T cells such as MAIT and iNKT, although diverse VJ usage argued against such confounding for most clonotypes.

Material for sequencing was naive T cells sorted from blood. Explained via the paper, the cell subset or site label denotes: cells isolated with a human naive T-cell isolation kit. This TCR was sampled from a woman in her forties or fifties in good health.

DNA sequence: TGTGCCAGTAGTGAGACTAGTGGCACAGATACGCAGTATTTT. Its coded protein is CASSETSGTDTQYF. Recombination linked TRBV19 to TRBJ2-3, and perhaps TRBD2 as D gene, on 6 matching bases. The CDR3 numbers 14 residues from cysteine through phenylalanine. The CDR3 DNA has 42 bases and is translated from base 1. V is reduced by 5 bases and J by 1 base, leaving a spacing of 10 bases between them. CDR1 LNHDA and CDR2 SQIVND are derived from the germline V gene (reference sequence). Extended through the reference TRBV19 and TRBJ2-3 proteins, this CDR3 yields the full variable domain: DGGITQSPKYLFRKEGQNVTLSCEQNLNHDAMYWYRQDPGQGLRLIYYSQIVNDFQKGDIAEGYSVSREKKESFPLTVTSAQKNPTAFYLCASSETSGTDTQYFGPGTRLTVL.